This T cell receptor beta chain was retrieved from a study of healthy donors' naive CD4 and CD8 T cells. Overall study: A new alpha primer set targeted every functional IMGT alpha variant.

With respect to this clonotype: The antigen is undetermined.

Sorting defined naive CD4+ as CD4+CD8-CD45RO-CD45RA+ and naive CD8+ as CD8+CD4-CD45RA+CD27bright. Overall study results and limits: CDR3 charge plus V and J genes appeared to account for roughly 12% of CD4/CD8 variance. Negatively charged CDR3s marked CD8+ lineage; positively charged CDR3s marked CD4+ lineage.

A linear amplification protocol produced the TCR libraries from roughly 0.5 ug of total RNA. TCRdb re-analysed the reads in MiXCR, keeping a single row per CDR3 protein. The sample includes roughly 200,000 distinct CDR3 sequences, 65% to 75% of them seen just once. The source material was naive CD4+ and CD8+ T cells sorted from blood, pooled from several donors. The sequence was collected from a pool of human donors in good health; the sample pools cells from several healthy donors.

In nucleotides, the CDR3 is TGTGCCAGCAGAAATAGCGGTAACACCGGGGAGCTGTTTTTT. The encoded protein is CASRNSGNTGELFF. This chain uses TRBV12-3 or TRBV12-4 with TRBJ2-2, with D possibly TRBD2 on 6 matching bases. The CDR3 sequence is 14 residues long. The ends were cut back, 6 bases at V and 2 bases at J, with 10 bases in the middle.